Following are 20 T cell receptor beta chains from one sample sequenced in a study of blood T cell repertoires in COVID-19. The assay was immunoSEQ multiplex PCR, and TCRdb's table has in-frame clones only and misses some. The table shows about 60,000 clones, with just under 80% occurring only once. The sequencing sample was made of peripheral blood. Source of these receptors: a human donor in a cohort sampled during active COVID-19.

The CDR3 nucleotides are TGCGCCAGCAGCCCGGGACTAGTTGGTGTTGAGCAGTTCTTC. Residues: CASSPGLVGVEQFF. The rearrangement links TRBV5-1 to TRBJ2-1; 8 bases agree with TRBD2. The CDR3 runs 14 residues. V shed 4 bases, J shed 9 bases, and the junction held 9 bases outside the gene matches. The germline CDR1 and CDR2 sequences are SGHRS and YFSETQ.

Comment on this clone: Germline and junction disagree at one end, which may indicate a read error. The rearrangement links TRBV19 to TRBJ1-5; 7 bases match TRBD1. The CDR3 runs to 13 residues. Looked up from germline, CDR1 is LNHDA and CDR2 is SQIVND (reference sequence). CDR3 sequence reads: CATNRDSSQPQHF. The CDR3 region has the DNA TGTGCCACCAATCGGGACAGCAGTCAGCCCCAGCATTTT.

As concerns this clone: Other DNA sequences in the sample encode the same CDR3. The CDR3 region is CASSLQGNYGYTF. CDR3 bases: TGTGCCAGCAGTTTACAGGGGAACTATGGCTACACCTTC. The V gene is TRBV12-3 or TRBV12-4, the J gene TRBJ1-2, with a tentative D call TRBD1 (6 bases). V gave up 2 bases and J gave up 2 bases, with 6 bases separating them. CDR3 size: 13 residues.

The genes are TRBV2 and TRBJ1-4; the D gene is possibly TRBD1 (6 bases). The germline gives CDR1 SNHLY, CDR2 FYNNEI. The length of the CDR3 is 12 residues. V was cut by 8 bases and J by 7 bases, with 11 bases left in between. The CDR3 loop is CASRTGTEKLFF. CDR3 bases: TGTGCCAGCCGAACAGGGACTGAAAAACTGTTTTTT.

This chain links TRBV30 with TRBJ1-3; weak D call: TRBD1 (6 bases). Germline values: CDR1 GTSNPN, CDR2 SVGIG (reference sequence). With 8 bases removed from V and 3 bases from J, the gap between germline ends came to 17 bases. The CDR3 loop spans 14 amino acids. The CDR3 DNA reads TGTGCCGGAGACAGGTTCGTGGGTGGAAACACCATATATTTT. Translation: CAGDRFVGGNTIYF.

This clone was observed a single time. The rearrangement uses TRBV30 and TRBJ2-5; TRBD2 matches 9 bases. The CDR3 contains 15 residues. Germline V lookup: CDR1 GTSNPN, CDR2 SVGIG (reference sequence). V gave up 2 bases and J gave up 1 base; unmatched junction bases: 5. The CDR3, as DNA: TGTGCCTGGAGTACCCAGCGGGGGGCCCAAGAGACCCAGTACTTC. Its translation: CAWSTQRGAQETQYF.

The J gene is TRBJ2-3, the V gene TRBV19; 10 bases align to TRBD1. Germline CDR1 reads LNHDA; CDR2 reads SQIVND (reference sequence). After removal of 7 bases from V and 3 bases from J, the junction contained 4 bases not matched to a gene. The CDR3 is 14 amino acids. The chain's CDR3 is CASTPGQGTDTQYF. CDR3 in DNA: TGTGCCAGTACCCCGGGACAGGGGACAGATACGCAGTATTTT.

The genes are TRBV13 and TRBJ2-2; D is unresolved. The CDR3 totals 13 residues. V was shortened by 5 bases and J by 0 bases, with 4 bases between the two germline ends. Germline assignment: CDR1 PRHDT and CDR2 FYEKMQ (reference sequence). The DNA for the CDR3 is TGTGCCAGCAGCCATGCGAACACCGGGGAGCTGTTTTTT. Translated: CASSHANTGELFF.

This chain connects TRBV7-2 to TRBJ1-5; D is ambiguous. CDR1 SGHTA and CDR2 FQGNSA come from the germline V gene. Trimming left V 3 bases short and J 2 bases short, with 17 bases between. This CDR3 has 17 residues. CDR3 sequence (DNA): TGTGCCAGCAGCTTCGGACCGGCGGGCGTGGGCAATCAGCCCCAGCATTTT. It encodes CASSFGPAGVGNQPQHF.

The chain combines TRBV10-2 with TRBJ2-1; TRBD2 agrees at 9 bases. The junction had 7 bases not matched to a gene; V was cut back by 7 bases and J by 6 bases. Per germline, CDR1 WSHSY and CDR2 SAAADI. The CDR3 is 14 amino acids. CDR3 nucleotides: TGCGCCAGCATCCCCCGGCGGGGGGGCAATGAGCAGTTCTTC. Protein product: CASIPRRGGNEQFF.

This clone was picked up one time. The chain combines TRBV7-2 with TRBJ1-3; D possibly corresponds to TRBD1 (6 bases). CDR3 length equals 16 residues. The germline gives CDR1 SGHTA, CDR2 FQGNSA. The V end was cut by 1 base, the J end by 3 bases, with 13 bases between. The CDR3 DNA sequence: TGTGCCAGCAGCTTAGTCGTGGGGGCGCGTGGAAACACCATATATTTT. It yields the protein CASSLVVGARGNTIYF.

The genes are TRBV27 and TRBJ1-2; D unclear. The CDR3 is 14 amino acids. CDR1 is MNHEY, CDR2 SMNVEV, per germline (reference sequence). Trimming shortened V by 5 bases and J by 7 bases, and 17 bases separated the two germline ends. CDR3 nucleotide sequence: TGTGCCAGCAGTCCCCCGGGAAGGGCAGCTGGCTACACCTTC. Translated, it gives CASSPPGRAAGYTF.

The DNA of the CDR3 is TGCGCCAGCAGCCAAGGTCTAGCGGGGGGGGCCGGGGAGCTGTTTTTT. As protein: CASSQGLAGGAGELFF. This chain connects TRBV4-1 to TRBJ2-2; 12 bases align to TRBD2. The CDR3 sequence is 16 residues long. Germline CDR1 MGHRA, CDR2 YSYEKL. J lost 6 bases, V lost 1 base, and 3 bases had no gene match.

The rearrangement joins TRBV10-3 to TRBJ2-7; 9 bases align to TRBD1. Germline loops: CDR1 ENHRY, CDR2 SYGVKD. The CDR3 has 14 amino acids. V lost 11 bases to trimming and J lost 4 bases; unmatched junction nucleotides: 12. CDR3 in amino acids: CAFSPGQGPYEQYF. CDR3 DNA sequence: TGTGCCTTTTCCCCAGGACAGGGGCCATACGAGCAGTACTTC.

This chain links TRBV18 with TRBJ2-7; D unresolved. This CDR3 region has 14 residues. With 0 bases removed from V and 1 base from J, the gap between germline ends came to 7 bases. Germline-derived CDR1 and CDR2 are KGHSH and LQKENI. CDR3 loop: CASSPPSVSYEQYF. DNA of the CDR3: TGTGCCAGCTCACCACCTTCTGTTTCCTACGAGCAGTACTTC.

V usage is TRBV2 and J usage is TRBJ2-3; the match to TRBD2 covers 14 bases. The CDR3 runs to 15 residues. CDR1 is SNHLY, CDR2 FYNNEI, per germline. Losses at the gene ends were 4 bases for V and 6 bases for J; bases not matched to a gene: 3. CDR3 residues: CASSGLAGGLDTQYF. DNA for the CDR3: TGTGCCAGCAGTGGACTAGCGGGGGGGCTTGATACGCAGTATTTT.

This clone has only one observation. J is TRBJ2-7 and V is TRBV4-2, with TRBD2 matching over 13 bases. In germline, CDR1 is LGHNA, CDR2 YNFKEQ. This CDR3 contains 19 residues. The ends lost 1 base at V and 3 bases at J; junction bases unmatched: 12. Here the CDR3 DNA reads TGTGCCAGCAGCCAAGCCGCAAAGCAGGGACTAGCGGGGCTCTACGAGCAGTACTTC. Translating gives CASSQAAKQGLAGLYEQYF.

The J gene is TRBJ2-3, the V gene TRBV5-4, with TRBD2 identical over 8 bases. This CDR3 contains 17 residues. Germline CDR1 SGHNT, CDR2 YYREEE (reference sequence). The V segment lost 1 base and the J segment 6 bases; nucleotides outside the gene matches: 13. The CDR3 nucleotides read TGTGCCAGCAGCTTGAAGGTAGCGGGGATCGGAGGGGATACGCAGTATTTT. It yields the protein CASSLKVAGIGGDTQYF.

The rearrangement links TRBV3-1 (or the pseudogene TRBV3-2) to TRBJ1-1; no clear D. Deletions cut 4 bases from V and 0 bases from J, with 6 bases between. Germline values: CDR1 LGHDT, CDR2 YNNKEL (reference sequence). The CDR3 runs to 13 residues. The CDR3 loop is CASSPTLNTEAFF. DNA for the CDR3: TGTGCCAGCAGCCCTACTCTGAACACTGAAGCTTTCTTT.

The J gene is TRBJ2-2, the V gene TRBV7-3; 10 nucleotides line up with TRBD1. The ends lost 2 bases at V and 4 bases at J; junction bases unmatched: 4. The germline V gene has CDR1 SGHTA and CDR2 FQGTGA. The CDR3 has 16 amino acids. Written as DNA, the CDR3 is TGTGCCAGCAGCTTAGAAGACAGGGGGCTCACCGGGGAGCTGTTTTTT. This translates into CASSLEDRGLTGELFF.